These 20 T cell receptor beta chains were sequenced from one sample in a study of blood T cell repertoires in COVID-19. Sequencing was performed with immunoSEQ multiplex PCR; in TCRdb, only in-frame clones are kept and a portion is missing. The sample shows 200,000 or so clones, 80% to 90% of them seen only once. Sequencing was performed on peripheral blood. The source of these receptors is a woman at least 80 years old with COVID-19, enrolled during active disease.

The rearrangement joins TRBV14 to TRBJ1-1, with 7 positions matching TRBD1. The CDR3 is 16 amino acids. V lost 4 bases to trimming and J lost 1 base; unmatched junction nucleotides: 9. From germline, CDR1 is SGHDN and CDR2 FVKESK. The CDR3 reads CASSLLTTGENTEAFF. The CDR3 region has the DNA TGTGCCAGCAGCCTTTTAACAACAGGGGAGAACACTGAAGCTTTCTTT.

There are a few counts of this clone. CDR3: CAWSVLAGYGYTF. The CDR3 DNA reads TGTGCCTGGAGTGTATTGGCAGGGTATGGCTACACCTTC. The V call is TRBV30, the J call TRBJ1-2; D possibly corresponds to TRBD1 (5 bases). V was cut by 0 bases and J by 5 bases, with 10 bases left in between. There are 13 residues in the CDR3. Looked up from germline, CDR1 is GTSNPN and CDR2 is SVGIG (reference sequence).

The chain uses TRBV11-2 and TRBJ2-7, with 14 bases matching TRBD2. Trimming cost V 1 base and J 0 bases; bases outside gene matches: 5. The CDR3 consists of 18 residues. The germline CDR1 and CDR2 sequences are SGHAT and FQNNGV. CDR3: CASSLGTSGRPNSYEQYF. The CDR3 DNA is TGTGCCAGCAGCTTAGGGACTAGCGGGAGGCCAAACTCCTACGAGCAGTACTTC.

This clone appeared a single time. This rearrangement joins TRBV7-9 to TRBJ2-3, with a possible D match to TRBD2 (7 bases). This CDR3 is 17 amino acids long. Germline V gene sequence: CDR1 SEHNR, CDR2 FQNEAQ (reference sequence). Trimming removed 4 bases at V and 3 bases at J, with 20 bases between. CDR3: CASSYSWGGRGTDTQYF. The DNA for the CDR3 is TGTGCCAGCAGCTACTCCTGGGGGGGGCGCGGGACAGATACGCAGTATTTT.

The V and J genes are TRBV10-3 and TRBJ1-6, with a tentative D call TRBD1 (6 bases). Trimming took off 10 bases at V and 7 bases at J, with 17 bases between the two ends. This CDR3 contains 14 residues. Germline assignment: CDR1 ENHRY and CDR2 SYGVKD. For the CDR3, the DNA is TGTGCCACTACAGGACAGAGAGGGAATTCACCCCTCCACTTT. Protein sequence: CATTGQRGNSPLHF.

CDR3 DNA sequence: TGTGCCAGCTCACACGCACGGACAGCTGAAGCTTTCTTT. Translation gives CASSHARTAEAFF. The chain uses TRBV18 and TRBJ1-1; the D gene is possibly TRBD1 (6 bases). Trimming took off 4 bases at V and 6 bases at J, with 12 bases between the two ends. CDR3 length: 13 residues. Germline CDR1 and CDR2: KGHSH and LQKENI.

The chain is built from TRBV5-1 and TRBJ1-1; D unresolved. The ends were cut back, 1 base at V and 1 base at J, with 5 bases in the middle. This CDR3 is built from 13 residues. Looked up from germline, CDR1 is SGHRS and CDR2 is YFSETQ. This chain's CDR3 is CASSLNRNTEAFF. CDR3 DNA: TGCGCCAGCAGCTTGAATCGGAACACTGAAGCTTTCTTT.

The chain recombines TRBV5-1 with TRBJ2-2, with D possibly TRBD1 on 6 matching bases. CDR1 and CDR2 (germline): SGHRS, YFSETQ. The CDR3 consists of 14 residues. V was clipped by 1 base and J by 3 bases, with 7 bases between them. The CDR3 protein is CASSLRTDTGELFF. The CDR3 nucleotides read TGCGCCAGCAGCTTGAGGACAGACACCGGGGAGCTGTTTTTT.

The rearrangement links TRBV19 to TRBJ1-1; TRBD1 is a possible D gene (6 bases). Trimming cost V 3 bases and J 1 base, with 15 bases left between them. Per germline, CDR1 LNHDA and CDR2 SQIVND (reference sequence). The CDR3 spans 16 residues. CDR3 in amino acids: CASSMINRAWNTEAFF. DNA for the CDR3: TGTGCCAGTAGTATGATCAACAGGGCTTGGAACACTGAAGCTTTCTTT.

The chain links TRBV5-1 to TRBJ1-6, with D possibly being TRBD1 (5 bases). In germline, CDR1 is SGHRS, CDR2 YFSETQ. The CDR3 consists of 15 residues. V was trimmed by 4 bases and J by 6 bases, leaving 14 bases between them. The CDR3 is CASSLTGDANSPLHF. The DNA for the CDR3 is TGCGCCAGCAGCCTGACGGGGGATGCTAATTCACCCCTCCACTTT.

V usage is TRBV6-5 and J usage is TRBJ1-6; maybe TRBD1 (5 bases). V lost 7 bases, J lost 8 bases, and 9 bases lay in between. Germline V gives CDR1 MNHEY, CDR2 SVGAGI. The CDR3 sequence is 12 residues long. The CDR3, as DNA: TGTGCCAGCATGGGGGGGGATTCACCCCTCCACTTT. Its translation: CASMGGDSPLHF.

The rearrangement uses TRBV29-1 and TRBJ2-7; weak D call: TRBD1 (6 bases). The V gene lost 4 bases and the J gene lost 1 base, with 8 bases spanning the gap. This CDR3 has 12 residues. Germline values: CDR1 SQVTM, CDR2 ANQGSEA. The DNA for the CDR3 is TGCAGCGTTGGACAGGAGTCCTACGAGCAGTACTTC. Its protein product is CSVGQESYEQYF.

V usage is TRBV5-1 and J usage is TRBJ2-7; a possible D gene is TRBD1 (5 bases). The length of the CDR3 is 12 residues. Trimming took 3 bases from V and 6 from J, leaving 10 bases between them. The germline V gene has CDR1 SGHRS and CDR2 YFSETQ. Here the CDR3 reads CASSYRLGEQYF. The CDR3 nucleotides are TGCGCCAGCAGCTACAGGTTGGGCGAGCAGTACTTC. The variable domain in full, with the rest retrieved from reference TRBV5-1 and TRBJ2-7, is KAGVTQTPRYLIKTRGQQVTLSCSPISGHRSVSWYQQTPGQGLQFLFEYFSETQRNKGNFPGRFSGRQFSNSRSEMNVSTLELGDSALYLCASSYRLGEQYFGPGTRLTVT.

This clone has a single count. The chain couples TRBV27 to TRBJ1-2; TRBD1 agrees at 7 bases. V shed 3 bases and J 5 bases; nucleotides not matched to a gene: 12. The CDR3 loop spans 16 amino acids. Germline V gene sequence: CDR1 MNHEY, CDR2 SMNVEV (reference sequence). For the CDR3, the DNA is TGTGCCAGCAGTTTCTACCGAACAGGGGTGGTTTATGGCTACACCTTC. Encoded protein: CASSFYRTGVVYGYTF.

The chain has TRBV7-3 and TRBJ1-6; no reliable D call. The CDR3 totals 13 residues. The V end was cut by 2 bases, the J end by 8 bases, with 7 bases between. Germline CDR1 SGHTA, CDR2 FQGTGA. This CDR3 is CASSLGPDSPLHF. In nucleotides, the CDR3 is TGTGCCAGCAGCTTAGGGCCGGATTCACCCCTCCACTTT. Full variable domain (missing parts from reference TRBV7-3 and TRBJ1-6): GAGVSQTPSNKVTEKGKYVELRCDPISGHTALYWYRQSLGQGPEFLIYFQGTGAADDSGLPNDRFFAVRPEGSVSTLKIQRTERGDSAVYLCASSLGPDSPLHFGNGTRLTVT.

The chain uses TRBV20-1 and TRBJ1-4; 7 nucleotides agree with TRBD1. Germline V gives CDR1 DFQATT, CDR2 SNEGSKA (reference sequence). The CDR3 loop spans 11 amino acids. With 6 bases clipped from V and 13 bases from J, the junction kept 8 bases outside the gene matches. CDR3 bases: TGCAGTGCGGACGAGGGGGCGCGACTGTTTTTT. Translation gives CSADEGARLFF.

The J gene is TRBJ1-5, the V gene TRBV2; tentative D call: TRBD1 (5 bases). Per the germline V gene, CDR1 is SNHLY and CDR2 is FYNNEI. V was trimmed by 7 bases and J by 2 bases, leaving 30 bases between them. CDR3 size: 20 residues. Here the CDR3 DNA reads TGTGCCAGCACCGAACGGGCTGCGGGCAGGGAGGCCCATGGCAATCAGCCCCAGCATTTT. The encoded protein is CASTERAAGREAHGNQPQHF.

The CDR3 DNA follows: TGTGCCATCGGCCCACAGGTAAACACTGAAGCTTTCTTT. Protein product: CAIGPQVNTEAFF. The genes are TRBV10-3 and TRBJ1-1; a possible D gene is TRBD1 (5 bases). Trimming removed 8 bases from V and 2 bases from J, with 12 bases in between. Germline-derived CDR1 and CDR2 are ENHRY and SYGVKD. CDR3 length equals 13 residues.

CDR3 protein: CASSLPPRTSGDTDTQYF. CDR3 DNA sequence: TGTGCCAGCAGCTTACCCCCGAGGACTAGCGGGGATACAGATACGCAGTATTTT. This chain uses TRBV7-9 with TRBJ2-3; TRBD2 agrees at 12 bases. The CDR3 has 18 residues. The junction had 9 bases not matched to a gene; V was cut back by 2 bases and J by 3 bases. Germline V gene sequence: CDR1 SEHNR, CDR2 FQNEAQ (reference sequence).

The chain is built from TRBV28 and TRBJ2-1; TRBD1 matches 7 bases. Germline CDR1 reads MDHEN; CDR2 reads SYDVKM. With 3 bases clipped from V and 1 base from J, the junction kept 3 bases outside the gene matches. The CDR3 is made up of 15 amino acids. CDR3 sequence reads: CASSFYRGSYNEQFF. In DNA, the CDR3 is TGTGCCAGCAGTTTCTACAGGGGATCCTACAATGAGCAGTTCTTC.